Below, one T cell receptor (beta chain) is given with its context. Germline CDR1 and CDR2: GTSNPN and SVGIG (reference sequence). V dropped 8 bases and J dropped 4 bases, with 11 bases sitting between them. The CDR3 has 11 residues. The assay was immunoSEQ multiplex PCR, and TCRdb's table has in-frame clones only and misses some. The sample records 300,000 or so clones, 89% being singletons. The source of the sample is a study of blood T cell repertoires in COVID-19. Study context: From the United States, Italy and Spain came samples of acute and convalescent COVID-19.

Before they entered the study, exposed participants had met a COVID-19 case within 2 weeks. The sequence came from a woman aged 45-65 years who had been exposed to COVID-19. The rearrangement uses TRBV30 and TRBJ1-2; D is unclear. The specimen sequenced was PBMCs or T cells enriched from blood (not recorded which). The DNA for the CDR3 is TGTGCCGGAGAGGAGGGCTATGGCTACACCTTC. Residues: CAGEEGYGYTF.